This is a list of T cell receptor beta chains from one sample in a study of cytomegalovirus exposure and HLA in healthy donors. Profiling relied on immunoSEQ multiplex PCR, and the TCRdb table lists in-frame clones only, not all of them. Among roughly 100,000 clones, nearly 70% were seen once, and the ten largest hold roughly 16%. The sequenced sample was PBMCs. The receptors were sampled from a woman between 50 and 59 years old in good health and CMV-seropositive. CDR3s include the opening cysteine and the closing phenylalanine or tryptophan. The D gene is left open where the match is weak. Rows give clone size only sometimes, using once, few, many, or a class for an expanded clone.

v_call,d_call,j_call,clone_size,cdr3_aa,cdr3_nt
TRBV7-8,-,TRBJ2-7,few,CASSPGSNEQYF,TGTGCCAGCAGCCCGGGATCTAACGAGCAGTACTTC
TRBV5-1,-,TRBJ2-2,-,CASSLDGGDTGELFF,TGCGCCAGCAGCTTAGATGGAGGGGACACCGGGGAGCTGTTTTTT
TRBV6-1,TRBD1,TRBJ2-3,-,CASTYRGGTDTQYF,TGTGCCAGCACGTACAGGGGGGGCACAGATACGCAGTATTTT
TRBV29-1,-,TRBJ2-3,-,CSVEDRGDTQYF,TGCAGCGTTGAAGATAGGGGGGATACGCAGTATTTT
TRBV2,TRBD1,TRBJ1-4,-,CASSEQGAATNEKLFF,TGTGCCAGCAGTGAACAGGGGGCGGCAACTAATGAAAAACTGTTTTTT
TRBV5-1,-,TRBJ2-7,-,CASSFSRDSYEQYF,TGCGCCAGCAGTTTTTCACGGGACTCCTACGAGCAGTACTTC
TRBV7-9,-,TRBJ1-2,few,CSSSPLQYGYTF,TGTTCCAGCAGCCCGCTACAGTATGGCTACACCTTC
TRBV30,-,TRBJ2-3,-,CAWSAVAGGEVYTDTQYF,TGTGCCTGGAGTGCCGTAGCTGGAGGGGAAGTGTATACAGATACGCAGTATTTT
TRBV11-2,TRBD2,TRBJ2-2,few,CASSLLSSGATGELFF,TGTGCCAGCAGCTTATTGTCTAGCGGGGCGACCGGGGAGCTGTTTTTT
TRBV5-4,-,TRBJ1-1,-,CASSPPSMGSGTEAFF,TGTGCCAGCAGCCCGCCATCCATGGGGTCGGGGACTGAAGCTTTCTTT
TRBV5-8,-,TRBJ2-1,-,CASSLLGRDKVYNEQFF,TGTGCCAGCAGCCTGCTGGGGCGGGATAAAGTTTACAATGAGCAGTTCTTC
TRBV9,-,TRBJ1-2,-,CASSVADNRDGYTF,TGTGCCAGCAGCGTAGCAGATAACAGGGATGGCTACACCTTC
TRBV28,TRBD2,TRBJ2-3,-,CASSLVGRTADTQYF,TGTGCCAGCAGTTTGGTCGGGAGGACGGCAGATACGCAGTATTTT
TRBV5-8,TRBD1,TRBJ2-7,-,CASSLYRSTGYEQYF,TGTGCCAGCAGCTTATATCGGTCGACAGGGTACGAGCAGTACTTC
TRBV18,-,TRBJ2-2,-,CASSPEGGNTGELFF,TGTGCCAGCTCACCGGAGGGCGGAAACACCGGGGAGCTGTTTTTT
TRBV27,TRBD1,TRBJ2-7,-,CASSSRQGSYEQYF,TGTGCCAGCAGTTCAAGACAGGGTTCCTACGAGCAGTACTTC
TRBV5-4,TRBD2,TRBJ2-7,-,CASSLGGGRANYEQYF,TGTGCCAGCAGCTTGGGGGGCGGGAGGGCGAACTACGAGCAGTACTTC
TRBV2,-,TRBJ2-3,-,CASSVGGVGTDTQYF,TGTGCCAGCAGTGTAGGAGGGGTCGGCACAGATACGCAGTATTTT